The rows below give T cell receptor beta chains drawn from one sample of a study of patients and donors after allogeneic stem cell transplantation. MiXCR, run by TCRdb on the RT-PCR reads, gives a single entry per CDR3 protein. The table records 800,000 to 1,000,000 distinct CDR3 sequences, 18% of them present only once. The sample consisted of blood, either unsorted or a sorted T cell fraction (not recorded which). Receptor source: a human donor who was either an allogeneic HSCT recipient or a stem cell or donor lymphocyte infusion donor (not recorded which). It is not recorded whose cells these are; they may come from a transplant donor. Each CDR3 is given with its conserved first and last residue. The D gene is left open where the match is weak. Rows give clone size only sometimes, using once, few, many, or a class for an expanded clone.

>TRBV13|few|TRBJ1-3|-|15
TGTGCCAGCAGCTCCGACAGGATTGGGGGAAACACCATATATTTT
CASSSDRIGGNTIYF
>TRBV5-1|many|TRBJ2-1|-|13
TGCGCCAGCAGCTTGGGAACGGCCAATGAGCAGTTCTTC
CASSLGTANEQFF
>TRBV27|few|TRBJ2-5|-|16
TGTGCCAGCAGTTTATCCTATTCTGGGCAGCAAGAGACCCAGTACTTC
CASSLSYSGQQETQYF
>TRBV6-5|-|TRBJ1-1|-|15
TGTGCCAGCAGTTCCTATACCGACCTGAACACTGAAGCTTTCTTT
CASSSYTDLNTEAFF
>TRBV6-5|few|TRBJ2-5|-|12
TGTGCCAGCAGTGGCGCGGGCGTCACCCAGTACTTC
CASSGAGVTQYF
>TRBV7-8|-|TRBJ1-5|TRBD1|15
TGTGCCAGCAGGCCAGTGGACAGGAACAATCAGCCCCAGCATTTT
CASRPVDRNNQPQHF
>TRBV5-1|few|TRBJ2-5|TRBD1|15
TGCGCCAGCAGCTCCGGGACAGGCAAGGGAGAGACCCAGTACTTC
CASSSGTGKGETQYF
>TRBV20-1|few|TRBJ1-5|TRBD1|17
TGCAGTGCTGGGACCACCGGGACAGGGGCGATCAATCAGCCCCAGCATTTT
CSAGTTGTGAINQPQHF
>TRBV12-3/TRBV12-4|few|TRBJ2-7|-|12
TGTGCCAGCAGTCCCCATGCCTACGAGCAGTACTTC
CASSPHAYEQYF
>TRBV20-1|many|TRBJ2-1|-|14
TGCAGTGCTAGCCCAAATGGCCAACCCAATGAGCAGTTCTTC
CSASPNGQPNEQFF
>TRBV6-1|few|TRBJ1-2|-|11
TGTGCCAGCAGGGGCATGTATGGCTACACCTTC
CASRGMYGYTF
>TRBV5-6|-|TRBJ2-3|-|15
TGTGCCAGCAGCTTGGGGGGACGGCCTAGAGATACGCAGTATTTT
CASSLGGRPRDTQYF
>TRBV20-1|few|TRBJ2-7|TRBD1|14
TGCAGTGCTAGAGGAGCCGACAGGGTGGCCGAGCAGTACTTC
CSARGADRVAEQYF
>TRBV4-2|-|TRBJ2-5|TRBD1|14
TGTGCCAGCAGCCCATCGGGACAGCAAGAGACCCAGTACTTC
CASSPSGQQETQYF
>TRBV24-1|few|TRBJ2-3|-|13
TGTGCCACCAGTGAGCGGAAGATTTTTACGCAGTATTTT
CATSERKIFTQYF
>TRBV12-3/TRBV12-4|-|TRBJ1-5|-|16
TGTGCCAGCAGCGCTTTTACCATGGGGGCTCATCAGCCCCAGCATTTT
CASSAFTMGAHQPQHF
>TRBV20-1|-|TRBJ1-4|TRBD1|14
TGCAGTGCGGATGGACAGGGTAGTTCTGAAAAACTGTTTTTT
CSADGQGSSEKLFF
>TRBV4-3|few|TRBJ2-7|-|14
TGCGCCAGCAGCCAAGATCCTAGAGGCTACGAGCAGTACTTC
CASSQDPRGYEQYF
>TRBV5-1|many|TRBJ2-7|-|12
TGCGCCAGCATTTCACCCTCCTACGAGCAGTACTTC
CASISPSYEQYF
>TRBV5-5|-|TRBJ2-5|-|11
TGTGCCAGCACCACAGAAGAGACCCAGTACTTC
CASTTEETQYF
>TRBV9|-|TRBJ1-6|-|15
TGTGCCAGCGGGGGACTCCTACCTCATAATTCACCCCTCCACTTT
CASGGLLPHNSPLHF
>TRBV12-3/TRBV12-4|few|TRBJ2-3|-|14
TGTGCCAGCACCTGGGAGTTAAGCACAGATACGCAGTATTTT
CASTWELSTDTQYF
>TRBV12-3/TRBV12-4|many|TRBJ1-1|-|15
TGTGCCAGCAGTTTCCGGTGGGTAATGAACACTGAAGCTTTCTTT
CASSFRWVMNTEAFF
>TRBV29-1|few|TRBJ1-5|-|13
TGCAGCGCCCAAAGCAGGGTCGACCAGCCCCAGCATTTT
CSAQSRVDQPQHF
>TRBV29-1|-|TRBJ1-1|-|11
TGCAGCGCCCTTGGGTACACTGAAGCTTTCTTT
CSALGYTEAFF
>TRBV20-1|few|TRBJ2-7|TRBD2|14
TGCAGTGCTAGTGCGACGGGGGGAAACTACGAGCAGTACTTC
CSASATGGNYEQYF
>TRBV5-1|few|TRBJ2-1|TRBD1|16
TGCGCCAGCAGCCCGTACGGGACAGGGCGCTACAATGAGCAGTTCTTC
CASSPYGTGRYNEQFF
>TRBV6-2/TRBV6-3|-|TRBJ2-7|TRBD1|15
TGTGCCAGCAAAAACGGACAGGGGGCAACCTACGAGCAGTACTTC
CASKNGQGATYEQYF
>TRBV11-2|-|TRBJ2-1|-|16
TGTGCCAGCAGCTCTTTCCGGGGTAGCTCCTACAATGAGCAGTTCTTC
CASSSFRGSSYNEQFF
>TRBV27|-|TRBJ2-1|-|16
TGTGCCAGCACCGAGAAACTACCCAAGTTTTACAATGAGCAGTTCTTC
CASTEKLPKFYNEQFF
>TRBV5-5|few|TRBJ1-2|-|17
TGTGCCAGCAGCTTGGCTCTCGGTCGAAGAGCTAACTATGGCTACACCTTC
CASSLALGRRANYGYTF
>TRBV24-1|-|TRBJ2-3|-|15
TGTGCCACCAGTGAATTAGGGACCCCAAGTGATACGCAGTATTTT
CATSELGTPSDTQYF
>TRBV11-2|-|TRBJ2-5|TRBD1|13
TGTGCCAGCAGGACAGGGTCCCAAGAGACCCAGTACTTC
CASRTGSQETQYF
>TRBV7-2|-|TRBJ2-3|-|16
TGTGCCAGCACCGTTGACAACGGGGGCGGCACAGATACGCAGTATTTT
CASTVDNGGGTDTQYF
>TRBV11-2|-|TRBJ2-3|TRBD2|17
TGTGCCAGCAGCTCGACTAGCGGGGGCCCTAGCACAGATACGCAGTATTTT
CASSSTSGGPSTDTQYF
>TRBV12-3/TRBV12-4|few|TRBJ2-2|-|15
TGTGCCAGCAGTTTATGGGTCGCGCCCGCCAGGGAGCTGTTTTTT
CASSLWVAPARELFF
>TRBV5-6|-|TRBJ1-2|-|11
TGTGCCAGCAGCCTGACAGATACTTACACCTTC
CASSLTDTYTF
>TRBV18|many|TRBJ2-3|-|12
TGTGCCAGCTCACCACCCGCAGATACGCAGTATTTT
CASSPPADTQYF
>TRBV6-2/TRBV6-3|-|TRBJ1-5|-|16
TGTGCCAGCAGTTTAGGCAGGGGCTCTTTCCGGCAGCCCCAGCATTTT
CASSLGRGSFRQPQHF
>TRBV4-1|few|TRBJ2-4|-|14
TGCGCCAGCAGCCGACTGCCCGGAGCACACATTCAGTACTTC
CASSRLPGAHIQYF
>TRBV24-1|few|TRBJ2-1|-|19
TGTGCCACCAGTGATTTGCCAGGTCGAACCTCAACCCCTTACAATGAGCAGTTCTTC
CATSDLPGRTSTPYNEQFF
>TRBV12-3/TRBV12-4|many|TRBJ1-5|-|15
TGTGCCAGCAGTTTGGAAGTTAATAGCAATCAGCCCCAGCATTTT
CASSLEVNSNQPQHF
>TRBV2|-|TRBJ1-1|TRBD1|14
TGTGCCAGCGGTACTCGACAGGGGCGCTCTGGCGCTTTCTTT
CASGTRQGRSGAFF
>TRBV4-2|-|TRBJ1-5|-|17
TGTGCCAGCAGCCAAAGGGCAAGGGTGGGCTTGAACCAGCCCCAGCATTTT
CASSQRARVGLNQPQHF
>TRBV7-9|few|TRBJ1-1|-|17
TGTGCCAGCAGCCTGATTGGGCAGGGGCGGGAGAGCACTGAAGCTTTCTTT
CASSLIGQGRESTEAFF
>TRBV15|-|TRBJ2-7|-|14
TGTGCCACCAGCAGAGATAGCGGAGGTTACGAGCAGTACTTC
CATSRDSGGYEQYF
>TRBV6-4|-|TRBJ2-3|-|17
TGTGCCAGCAGTGAGGGTACCGAAACTCACTTCACAGATACGCAGTATTTT
CASSEGTETHFTDTQYF
>TRBV20-1|-|TRBJ2-4|-|15
TGCAGTGCTAGTTGGGTCGGGGGGCTTAAAAACATTCAGTACTTC
CSASWVGGLKNIQYF
>TRBV6-6|few|TRBJ2-7|-|13
TGTGCCAGCAGTTACTCGGCCGCCAACGAGCAGTACTTC
CASSYSAANEQYF
>TRBV12-3/TRBV12-4|-|TRBJ2-2|TRBD2|15
TGTGCCAGCATTCGGGAGCGGGAGAACACCGGGGAGCTGTTTTTT
CASIRERENTGELFF
>TRBV7-2|once|TRBJ2-7|TRBD2|15
TGTGCCAGCAGCTCGATAGCGGGGGGGCCCTCCGAGCAGTACTTC
CASSSIAGGPSEQYF
>TRBV7-9|few|TRBJ2-5|TRBD1|17
TGTGCCAGCAGTCCCGGGACAGGGAAGCCCCCTCAAGAGACCCAGTACTTC
CASSPGTGKPPQETQYF
>TRBV5-1|once|TRBJ1-1|-|14
TGCGCCAGCAGCTTGGGGGAATTAGGGACTGAAGCTTTCTTT
CASSLGELGTEAFF
>TRBV7-9|few|TRBJ1-5|-|14
TGTGCCAGCAGCCCCCGGGGGTGGGAACAGCCCCAGCATTTT
CASSPRGWEQPQHF
>TRBV5-1|-|TRBJ1-1|TRBD1|15
TGCGCCAGCAGCCTTGACAGGGGCCCGAACACTGAAGCTTTCTTT
CASSLDRGPNTEAFF
>TRBV5-1|-|TRBJ2-7|TRBD2|14
TGCGCCAGCAGCTTGTCGGCGGGAGAGTTCGAGCAGTACTTC
CASSLSAGEFEQYF
>TRBV7-6|-|TRBJ2-1|-|16
TGTGCCAGCAGCTTAGATCGGGGGAGCTACACAAATGAGCAGTTCTTC
CASSLDRGSYTNEQFF
>TRBV4-2|-|TRBJ2-7|-|17
TGTGCCAGCAGCCAAGAAGAGGGAGGCCTAAGCTCCTACGAGCAGTACTTC
CASSQEEGGLSSYEQYF
>TRBV29-1|few|TRBJ1-2|-|11
TGCAGCGTTGAATTAAGGCCGGGCTACACCTTC
CSVELRPGYTF
>TRBV7-3|once|TRBJ2-1|TRBD2|15
TGTGCCAGCAGTAATATCGGGGGGGCGGGGGATGAGCAGTTCTTC
CASSNIGGAGDEQFF